This TCR beta chain was sequenced during a study of blood T cell repertoires in COVID-19. Study details: Samples representing acute and convalescent COVID-19 were sourced from the United States, Italy and Spain.

The CDR3 sequence is 17 residues long. Trimming stripped 0 bases from V and 0 bases from J, with 15 bases between. Germline CDR1 SGHRS, CDR2 YFSETQ. TCRdb's copy holds only in-frame clones and misses some; the assay was immunoSEQ multiplex PCR. The sample has under 200,000 clones, around 81% seen once; the top ten hold roughly a tenth. V and J are TRBV5-1 and TRBJ1-1; TRBD1 is a possible D gene (5 bases). This clonotype was sampled from a man between 65 and 85 years old with active or convalescent COVID-19. Sequencing was done on a sample of peripheral blood. The CDR3 loop is CASSLEGQGLVNTEAFF. The CDR3 nucleotides are TGCGCCAGCAGCTTGGAGGGGCAGGGCCTTGTGAACACTGAAGCTTTCTTT.